The entry below gives a single TCR beta chain sequence along with its context. Antigen unknown. The method was immunoSEQ multiplex PCR; TCRdb's version includes in-frame clones alone and lacks a portion of them. Here the sample spans about 7,800 clones, around 84% being singletons. The data are from a study of regulatory and conventional T cells in RAG deficiency. Study-level results: In Omenn syndrome, Treg and Tconv repertoires overlapped >75%.

The data were also submitted as part of a second study, on regulatory T cells. That paper notes: The PCR used 52 TRBV and 13 TRBJ primers. Patient repertoires had restricted TRB V-J pairs and skewed V and J usage, most in Tregs.

Specimen: CD8+ T cells sorted from blood. The TCR was taken from a human donor in good health.

The CDR3 spells CASSQVYTGGRQPQHF. The CDR3 bases are TGCGCCAGCAGCCAAGTATATACAGGGGGTCGTCAGCCCCAGCATTTT. V and J are TRBV4-1 and TRBJ1-5; TRBD1 matches at 8 bases. The germline V gene encodes CDR1 MGHRA and CDR2 YSYEKL. This CDR3 is 16 amino acids long. Trimming took 1 base from V and 6 from J; bases not matched to a gene: 8.